This TCR beta chain was sequenced for a study of blood T cell repertoires in COVID-19. The CDR3 totals 15 residues. Trimming took 5 bases from V and 9 from J; bases not matched to a gene: 13. The germline CDR1 and CDR2 sequences are MNHEY and SMNVEV (reference sequence). Data came from immunoSEQ multiplex PCR; TCRdb stores just in-frame clones and leaves some out. The table shows around 250,000 clones, with 82% occurring only once. The chain couples TRBV27 to TRBJ2-5; 9 bases agree with TRBD2. The TCR originated in a woman aged 18-29 years with acute or convalescent COVID-19. The sample was peripheral blood. The chain's CDR3 is CASSKGLAPSKAQYF. The CDR3 DNA follows: TGTGCCAGCAGTAAGGGACTAGCCCCGAGCAAAGCCCAGTACTTC.